Here is one TCR beta chain with its context. The antigen it binds to is not known. No much larger clone is present one base from it, and per-base qualities are unavailable. The CDR3 holds 13 amino acids from the cysteine to the phenylalanine. The DNA shown is the 39-base CDR3, in frame from base 1. The CDR1 and CDR2 encoded by the germline V gene are SGDLS and YYNGEE. The V and J ends are trimmed by 4 bases and 2 bases, leaving 8 bases between them. This entry comes from a study of OX40 agonist ivuxolimab in advanced cancers. General notes on the study: The costimulatory receptor OX40 (CD134) was targeted by ivuxolimab, a fully human IgG2 agonistic monoclonal antibody. Intravenous ivuxolimab was administered to patients every 2 weeks at six dose levels: 0.01, 0.1, 0.3, 1.5, 3 and 10 mg/kg. The monotherapy dose-escalation portion (N = 52 patients) of the phase I ivuxolimab trial is reported in the paper. Peripheral TCRbeta sequencing aimed to test whether ivuxolimab altered TCR sequence diversity and caused clonal T-cell expansion. The dose-escalation cohort was roughly 87% male with a mean age of around 62 years, ranging from about 20 to 80. Of the 50 to 55 dose-escalation patients, hepatocellular carcinoma was present in around 19, melanoma in some 15, renal cell carcinoma in 9 and head and neck cancer in 9. Prior anti-PD-1, anti-PD-L1 or anti-CTLA-4 therapy was permitted, and checkpoint inhibitors had been received by 40% to 50% of dose-escalation patients. Partial responses occurred in three dose-escalation patients, of whom one had hepatocellular carcinoma and two had cutaneous melanoma.

Genomic DNA was isolated from the sorted cells so that the TCRbeta CDR3 region could be sequenced. The immunoSEQ Assay was used to sequence the TCRbeta CDR3 regions. Not all clones reach the TCRdb copy of this immuneACCESS table, which keeps in-frame sequences only. Checked studies attribute under half of the gap to unresolved V genes and leave the rest unexplained. This sample holds tens of thousands of clones; around 88% were observed only once. The top ten clones comprise 0.76% of the sample. Patients with a history of autoimmune disease or receiving systemic immunosuppression were excluded from the trial. Peripheral blood for TCR sequencing was collected from all dose cohorts at baseline, on cycle 4 day 1, and on cycle 7 day 1. The samples were taken from a phase I, first-in-human, multicenter, open-label dose-escalation trial of ivuxolimab. Adults with locally advanced or metastatic melanoma, renal cell, hepatocellular, or head and neck squamous cell carcinoma were enrolled in the trial. Before TCR sequencing, CD4+ T cells and CD8+ T cells from peripheral blood were sorted into separate populations.

Study-wide conclusions, independent of this receptor: Partial responders in the 0.1-3.0 mg/kg groups had among the lowest normalized peripheral clonal expansion, especially among CD8+ T cells. At doses of 0.1 to 3.0 mg/kg, clonal expansion of both CD4+ and CD8+ T cells in blood was seen between baseline and week 6. Low levels of normalized T-cell clonal expansion were also seen in some patients who did not respond. The antigen specificity of the peripheral T cells that underwent clonal expansion was not determined. After ivuxolimab, more expanded clones were found on average in CD8+ T cells than in CD4+ T cells.

Here the sequenced sample was CD4+ or CD8+ T cells sorted from blood, taken in a trial of the OX40 agonist ivuxolimab. This receptor chain uses TRBV9 and TRBJ2-3; the D gene lacks a confident call. The clonotype comes from an adult with an advanced solid tumor such as melanoma, head and neck, liver or kidney cancer. The DNA reads TGTGCCAGCAGCTCAAGAGCCACAGATACGCAGTATTTT. The translation is CASSSRATDTQYF.